The T cell receptor (beta chain) described here comes from a study of cytomegalovirus exposure and HLA in healthy donors. With 60 Vbeta and 13 Jbeta primers, the PCR was carried out. Sequenced by immunoSEQ multiplex PCR; TCRdb stores in-frame clones only, minus some. The sample holds 150,000 to 200,000 clones; 78% are singletons and the top ten take about 6%. Input material: PBMCs. The receptor's source is a woman aged 30 to 39 in good health and CMV-seropositive.

CDR3 coding DNA: TGTGCCAGCAGCGTAGGGGTTACTGAAGCTTTCTTT. Translating gives CASSVGVTEAFF. The chain uses TRBV2 and TRBJ1-1; a weak D match, TRBD1 (5 bases). V dropped 6 bases and J dropped 5 bases, with 10 bases sitting between them. CDR1 SNHLY and CDR2 FYNNEI come from the germline V gene. The CDR3 extends over 12 amino acids.